The rows below give T cell receptor beta chains drawn from one sample of a study of blood T cell repertoires in COVID-19. Sequencing was performed with immunoSEQ multiplex PCR; in TCRdb, only in-frame clones are kept and a portion is missing. Found here are 35,000 to 50,000 clones, about 90% of them singletons; the top ten hold roughly 9.3%. The material sequenced was peripheral blood. These receptor sequences come from a woman of 80 years or more with active COVID-19. The CDR3 runs from the conserved cysteine through the conserved F or W. A clone size is listed for some rows: how often the clone was seen (once, few, many), or a class if it is expanded.

CDR3 length	J gene	V gene	clone size	CDR3 protein
13	TRBJ1-4	TRBV6-6	NA	CASSETVVEKLFF
15	TRBJ2-7	TRBV5-1	NA	CASSAGLAEGYEQYF
15	TRBJ1-1	TRBV25-1	NA	CASSGTGNLNTEAFF
13	TRBJ2-7	TRBV19	NA	CASSGTAKDEQYF
16	TRBJ1-2	TRBV28	once	CASSQGGTGSNYGYTF
16	TRBJ1-3	TRBV6-6	NA	CASSAGQPFSGNTIYF
14	TRBJ2-7	TRBV7-2	NA	CASSFTRGSYEQYF
14	TRBJ2-7	TRBV21-1	NA	CASSTCRGLHEQYF
15	TRBJ1-3	TRBV5-6	NA	CASSLMGTAGNTIYF
15	TRBJ2-3	TRBV12-5	NA	CASGPGTGGTDTQYF
15	TRBJ1-4	TRBV27	NA	CASSLYRQGIEKLFF
17	TRBJ2-4	TRBV2	NA	CASSVGLAGHSRYIQYF
14	TRBJ1-4	TRBV7-8	NA	CASSLSGRWEKLFF
15	TRBJ2-7	TRBV27	NA	CASSLSVRGRSEQYF
13	TRBJ1-4	TRBV18	NA	CASSGQGYEKLFF
17	TRBJ1-6	TRBV19	NA	CASSLQGGLSYNSPLHF
17	TRBJ2-1	TRBV7-2	NA	CASSPTRASSSYNEQFF
15	TRBJ1-2	TRBV6-6	NA	CASISRQGANYGYTF
14	TRBJ2-3	TRBV28	NA	CASSTRTGPDTQYF
12	TRBJ2-7	TRBV6-6	NA	CASSSPPGEQYF
12	TRBJ1-2	TRBV5-6	NA	CASSEGAYGYTF
12	TRBJ1-2	TRBV18	NA	CASSPNRNGYTF
18	TRBJ2-2	TRBV15	NA	CATSRHSGTTTNTGELFF
12	TRBJ2-3	TRBV5-1	NA	CASREGVDTQYF
14	TRBJ1-1	TRBV4-3	NA	CASSQGGGNTEAFF
17	TRBJ1-2	TRBV6-6	NA	CASSRRTGGLLNYGYTF
14	TRBJ1-1	TRBV9	NA	CASSLQVSDTEAFF
14	TRBJ2-7	TRBV6-6	NA	CASSYRDRLYEQYF
14	TRBJ1-1	TRBV28	NA	CASSFGTVNTEAFF
16	TRBJ2-5	TRBV5-4	NA	CASSSQGNRGWETQYF
13	TRBJ2-1	TRBV6-5	NA	CASREASYNEQFF
15	TRBJ1-2	TRBV9	NA	CASSSPGRTNYGYTF
17	TRBJ2-3	TRBV6-2/TRBV6-3	NA	CASSPRLAGDGTDTQYF
16	TRBJ2-3	TRBV5-1	NA	CASSWTGTGNTDTQYF
13	TRBJ2-1	TRBV4-1	NA	CASRDGQYNEQFF
16	TRBJ2-3	TRBV14	few	CASSQGTRAGTDTQYF
13	TRBJ1-1	TRBV3-1/TRBV3-2	NA	CASSQVGSTEAFF
16	TRBJ2-6	TRBV28	NA	CASSLSGGAGANVLTF
12	TRBJ2-7	TRBV5-4	NA	CASSRTPGEQYF
14	TRBJ1-6	TRBV6-4	NA	CASSEGTGFSPLHF
15	TRBJ2-4	TRBV19	NA	CASSISGFDKNIQYF
14	TRBJ2-7	TRBV15	NA	CATSRGRQVREQYF
14	TRBJ2-5	TRBV28	NA	CASSFTGPQETQYF